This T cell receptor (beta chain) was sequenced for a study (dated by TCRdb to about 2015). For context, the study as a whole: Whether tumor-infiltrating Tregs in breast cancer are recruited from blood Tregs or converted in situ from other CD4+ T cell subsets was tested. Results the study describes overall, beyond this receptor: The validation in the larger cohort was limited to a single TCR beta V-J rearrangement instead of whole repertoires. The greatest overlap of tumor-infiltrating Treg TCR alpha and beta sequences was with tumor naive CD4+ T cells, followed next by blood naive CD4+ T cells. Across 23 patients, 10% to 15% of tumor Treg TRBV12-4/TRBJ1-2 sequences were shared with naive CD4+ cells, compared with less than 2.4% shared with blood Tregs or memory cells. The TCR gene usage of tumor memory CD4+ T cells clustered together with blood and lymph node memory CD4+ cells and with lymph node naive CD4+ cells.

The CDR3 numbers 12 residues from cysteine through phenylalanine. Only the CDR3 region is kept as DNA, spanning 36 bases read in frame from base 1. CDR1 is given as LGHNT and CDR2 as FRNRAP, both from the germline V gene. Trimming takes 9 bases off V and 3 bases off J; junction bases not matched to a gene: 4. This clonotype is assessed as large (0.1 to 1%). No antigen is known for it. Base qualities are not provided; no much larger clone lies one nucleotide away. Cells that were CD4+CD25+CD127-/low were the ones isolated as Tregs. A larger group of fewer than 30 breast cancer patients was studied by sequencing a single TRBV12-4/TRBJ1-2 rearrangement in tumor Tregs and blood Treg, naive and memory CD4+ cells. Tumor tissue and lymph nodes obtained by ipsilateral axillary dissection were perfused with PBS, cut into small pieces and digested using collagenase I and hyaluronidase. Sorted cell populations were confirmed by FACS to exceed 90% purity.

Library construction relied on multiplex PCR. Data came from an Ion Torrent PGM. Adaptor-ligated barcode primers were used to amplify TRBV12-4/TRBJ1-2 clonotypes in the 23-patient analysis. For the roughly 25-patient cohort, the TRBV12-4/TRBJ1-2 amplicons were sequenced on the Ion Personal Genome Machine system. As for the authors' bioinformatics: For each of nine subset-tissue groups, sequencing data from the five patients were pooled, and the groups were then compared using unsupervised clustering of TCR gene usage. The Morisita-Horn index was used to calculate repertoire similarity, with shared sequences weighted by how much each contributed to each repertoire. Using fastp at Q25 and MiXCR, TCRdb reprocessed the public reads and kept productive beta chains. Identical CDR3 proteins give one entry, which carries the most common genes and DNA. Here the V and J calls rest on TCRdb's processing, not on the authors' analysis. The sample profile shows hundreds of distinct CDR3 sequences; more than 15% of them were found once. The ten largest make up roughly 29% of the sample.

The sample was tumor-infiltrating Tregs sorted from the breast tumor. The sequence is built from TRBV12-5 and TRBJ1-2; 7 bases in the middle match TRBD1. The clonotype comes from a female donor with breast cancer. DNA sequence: TGTGCTAGAAGCGGACAGGACTATGGCTACACCTTC. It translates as CARSGQDYGYTF.